Listed below are T cell receptor beta chains from one sample, sequenced in a study of siplizumab effects on memory and regulatory T cells. TCRdb's table, derived via immunoSEQ multiplex PCR, lists solely in-frame clones and lacks some. The sample consists of 90,000 to 140,000 clones, about 93% of them appearing once. Sequencing was carried out using CD4+ T cells sorted from blood. Receptors originate from a human donor in good health. Both conserved end residues are trimmed from each CDR3. The D gene is left open where the match is weak.

d_gene | v_gene | CDR3aa
- | TRBV27 | ASSLTRLEGYT
- | TRBV30 | AWSTGDSNQPQH
TRBD2 | TRBV6-1 | ASSESEREFYEQY
- | TRBV27 | ASKRATEAF
- | TRBV7-2 | ASSSLGSYEQF
- | TRBV4-2 | ASSQDLGLAPEQY
TRBD2 | TRBV5-8 | ASSSRTSGEPTDTQY
- | TRBV19 | ASSGQLNTEAF
- | TRBV5-4 | ASSSSYRERTDTQY
TRBD1 | TRBV30 | AWSGQGGWTEAF
- | TRBV9 | ASSVVAGLNEKLF
- | TRBV7-2 | ASSSAGRSYEQY
- | TRBV5-4 | ASSGGGAGGRNEQF
TRBD1 | TRBV28 | ASSSPTGGRHEQY
TRBD2 | TRBV11-2 | ASSRTSWGYEQY
TRBD2 | TRBV6-1 | ASSVSGTSGRLGETQY
TRBD1 | TRBV18 | ASSPPVSGTGSPYEQY
- | TRBV10-3 | AISEGSDPNEQF
TRBD2 | TRBV9 | ASKGTSGGSEQF
TRBD2 | TRBV27 | ASRGGGTDTQY
- | TRBV5-6 | ASSLIRLLGNSTEAF
- | TRBV28 | ASLTDRGRRGTEAF
- | TRBV30 | AWNEGQSYGYT
TRBD2 | TRBV5-1 | ASRSLAGETQY
- | TRBV30 | AWSVTRWGTEAF
TRBD2 | TRBV18 | ASSPLAPTGAGGRELF
- | TRBV29-1 | SAEKGEKLF
TRBD1 | TRBV5-1 | ASSLLRTGPNYGYT